This T cell receptor (beta chain) originates from a study of T cell responses to AZD1222 COVID-19 vaccine. Study conclusions and caveats: Just five to seven people given AZD1222 tested seropositive at baseline.

Trimming took off 0 bases at V and 5 bases at J, with 7 bases between the two ends. Per the germline V gene, CDR1 is KGHSY and CDR2 is FQNENV. This CDR3 region has 13 residues. Remarks on this clone: What it recognizes is unknown.

Data came from immunoSEQ multiplex PCR; TCRdb stores just in-frame clones and leaves some out. The sample lists about 120,000 clones; around 86% were seen once. The specimen comprised peripheral blood, sampled 28 days after the second AZD1222 dose. The chain combines TRBV16 with TRBJ1-2; D gene ambiguous. The TCR sequence derives from an adult who received the AZD1222 COVID-19 vaccine. This chain's CDR3 is CASSQSWGYGYTF. CDR3 bases: TGTGCCAGCAGCCAATCGTGGGGTTATGGCTACACCTTC.